The 16 T cell receptor beta chains below come from one sample, sequenced in a study of vaccination and CD4 T cells after COVID-19. Treatment meaning: approximately nine-day PBMC culture with coronavirus spike peptide pools or control peptides (ViraFEST assay). The study sequenced cultured CD4+ T cell DNA using the Oncomine TCR Beta short-read assay. Via MiXCR, TCRdb re-called the PCR reads, giving one row per CDR3 protein. This sample carries approximately 19,000 distinct CDR3 sequences, around 50% of them seen once, and the ten largest clones take roughly 10%. These receptors have no identified antigens. The sample comprised CD4+ T cells from blood, cultured in vitro. The receptor source for this set is a human donor who had recovered from COVID-19.

Here the CDR3 DNA reads TGTGCCAGCTTTAGGACATCTCGCTTATATGGCTACACCTTC. Protein product: CASFRTSRLYGYTF. This sequence joins TRBV12-3 or TRBV12-4 and TRBJ1-2, with D perhaps TRBD1 (5 bases). The CDR3 has 14 residues. V was clipped by 8 bases and J by 5 bases, with 18 bases between them.

This clonotype was detected only once. This chain links TRBV6-2 or TRBV6-3 with TRBJ2-4; 13 bases fit TRBD2. The V gene end was trimmed by 2 bases and the J gene end by 8 bases; junction bases not matched to a gene: 3. The CDR3 consists of 15 residues. Germline V gives CDR1 MNHEY, CDR2 SVGEGT. CDR3 coding DNA: TGTGCCAGCAGTTACACTAGCGGGGGGGCAGACATTCAGTACTTC. It translates to CASSYTSGGADIQYF.

This chain links TRBV6-1 with TRBJ2-3; 8 bases align to TRBD1. V was clipped by 4 bases and J by 6 bases; unmatched bases: 6. Germline V gene data show CDR1 as MNHNS and CDR2 as SASEGT. The CDR3 is 14 residues long. CDR3 sequence: CASSVTGAADTQYF. The CDR3 coding sequence is TGTGCCAGCAGTGTGACAGGGGCAGCCGATACGCAGTATTTT.

The chain carries TRBV20-1 and TRBJ1-5, with D tentatively TRBD1 (5 bases). V lost 3 bases to trimming and J lost 0 bases, with 12 bases between them. The CDR3 is 15 amino acids. CDR1 DFQATT and CDR2 SNEGSKA come from the germline V gene (reference sequence). This CDR3 reads CSASGAAYSNQPQHF. The CDR3 nucleotides are TGCAGTGCTAGTGGGGCAGCTTATAGCAATCAGCCCCAGCATTTT.

The rearrangement joins TRBV19 to TRBJ2-3, with 9 positions matching TRBD2. The V segment lost 5 bases and the J segment 2 bases; nucleotides outside the gene matches: 8. The CDR3 is made up of 16 amino acids. The germline V gene encodes CDR1 LNHDA and CDR2 SQIVND (reference sequence). In DNA, the CDR3 is TGTGCCAGTAGTTTCCTCAGCGGGAGGCCCACAGATACGCAGTATTTT. Translating gives CASSFLSGRPTDTQYF.

The chain is built from TRBV20-1 and TRBJ2-7, with no clear D. V was pared by 1 base and J by 3 bases, with 16 bases between. The CDR3 contains 15 residues. In germline, CDR1 is DFQATT, CDR2 SNEGSKA (reference sequence). CDR3 DNA: TGCAGTGCTAGAGTGTTCGACGGTAGACTCTACGAGCAGTACTTC. Translating it yields CSARVFDGRLYEQYF.

The V call is TRBV7-9, the J call TRBJ2-3; TRBD2 aligns across 7 bases. The ends lost 2 bases at V and 8 bases at J; junction bases unmatched: 1. Germline CDR1 and CDR2: SEHNR and FQNEAQ (reference sequence). This CDR3 is 12 amino acids long. CDR3 sequence reads: CASSLREGTQYF. The CDR3 nucleotides are TGTGCCAGCAGCTTAAGGGAGGGTACGCAGTATTTT.

The chain links TRBV19 to TRBJ1-1; D remains unclear. The CDR3 is 15 residues long. Between the trimmed V and J ends, which lost 5 bases and 2 bases, there was a span of 15 bases. The V gene's germline CDR1 is LNHDA and CDR2 SQIVND (reference sequence). CDR3 nucleotides: TGTGCCAGTAGTGCCTCACAGAGACTAAACACTGAAGCTTTCTTT. Translated: CASSASQRLNTEAFF. Looking up the rest from reference TRBV19 and TRBJ1-1 gives the full variable domain: DGGITQSPKYLFRKEGQNVTLSCEQNLNHDAMYWYRQDPGQGLRLIYYSQIVNDFQKGDIAEGYSVSREKKESFPLTVTSAQKNPTAFYLCASSASQRLNTEAFFGQGTRLTVV.

Only a few counts were recorded for this clonotype. The chain employs TRBV20-1 and TRBJ1-5; unclear D gene. Germline V gene data show CDR1 as DFQATT and CDR2 as SNEGSKA (reference sequence). V gave up 3 bases and J gave up 0 bases, with 12 bases separating them. The CDR3 loop spans 15 amino acids. CDR3 in DNA: TGCAGTGCTAGGCCTTCCGGGTATAGCAATCAGCCCCAGCATTTT. Amino acids: CSARPSGYSNQPQHF.

The chain carries TRBV20-1 and TRBJ1-4; D remains ambiguous. The CDR3 sequence is 12 residues long. Germline assignment: CDR1 DFQATT and CDR2 SNEGSKA (reference sequence). With 7 bases removed from V and 6 bases from J, the gap between germline ends came to 12 bases. In DNA form, the CDR3 reads TGCAGTGTCACACAGCCGGATGAAAAACTGTTTTTT. Its translation: CSVTQPDEKLFF.

In its sample, this clonotype was seen a few times. The chain joins TRBV5-4 to TRBJ2-7; D is undetermined. The ends were cut back, 6 bases at V and 7 bases at J, with 20 bases in the middle. The CDR3 has 14 residues. The V gene's germline CDR1 is SGHNT and CDR2 YYREEE (reference sequence). In nucleotides, the CDR3 is TGTGCCAGCACTCCGGGCTCAAACGTGCTGGAGCAGTACTTC. This gives the protein CASTPGSNVLEQYF. Using reference TRBV5-4 and TRBJ2-7 for the parts outside the CDR3, the full variable domain is ETGVTQSPTHLIKTRGQQVTLRCSSQSGHNTVSWYQQALGQGPQFIFQYYREEENGRGNFPPRFSGLQFPNYSSELNVNALELDDSALYLCASTPGSNVLEQYFGPGTRLTVT.

The chain employs TRBV6-1 and TRBJ2-3, with TRBD1 matching 8 bases. Germline V gene sequence: CDR1 MNHNS, CDR2 SASEGT. The junction had 8 bases not matched to a gene; V was cut back by 5 bases and J by 4 bases. The CDR3 has 15 residues. CDR3 in DNA: TGTGCCAGCAGTCCCCAGGGGGCTTGGTCAGATACGCAGTATTTT. Translated: CASSPQGAWSDTQYF.

The chain recombines TRBV30 with TRBJ1-1; D not resolved. This CDR3 has 13 amino acids. The germline V gene has CDR1 GTSNPN and CDR2 SVGIG (reference sequence). V lost 4 bases to trimming and J lost 1 base, with 10 bases between them. CDR3 region: CAWTRGGNTEAFF. The CDR3 DNA sequence: TGTGCCTGGACCCGGGGAGGGAACACTGAAGCTTTCTTT.

This clonotype was counted only a few times. V gene TRBV21-1 combines with J gene TRBJ2-5; no check of the table's D call, TRBD2, against the DNA was made. TRBV21-1 corresponds to a pseudogene. This CDR3 comprises 16 residues. CDR3: CASSIGGRVGQETQYF. The CDR3 nucleotides read TGTGCCAGCAGCATCGGCGGGAGGGTGGGGCAAGAGACCCAGTACTTC.

The chain carries TRBV11-3 and TRBJ2-7; the D gene is possibly TRBD2 (6 bases). CDR1 is SGHNT and CDR2 is YENEEA in the germline V gene. The CDR3 runs 14 residues. Trimming took off 7 bases at V and 3 bases at J, with 16 bases between the two ends. CDR3 coding DNA: TGTGCCAGCACCCTCCGGGGAGGTTTCTACGAGCAGTACTTC. Residues: CASTLRGGFYEQYF.

This chain links TRBV19 with TRBJ2-5; no firm D call. V gave up 6 bases and J gave up 5 bases, with 13 bases separating them. The CDR3 runs to 13 residues. Germline V lookup: CDR1 LNHDA, CDR2 SQIVND (reference sequence). CDR3 bases: TGTGCCAGTAGGCTGGCCATGGGGGAGACCCAGTACTTC. Translating gives CASRLAMGETQYF.